The 21 T cell receptor beta chains in this list originate from one sample, sequenced in a study of cytomegalovirus exposure and HLA in healthy donors. Assay used: immunoSEQ multiplex PCR; TCRdb lists only in-frame clones, some missing. The table shows 150,000 to 200,000 clones, with about 84% occurring only once. Sequencing used PBMCs. All receptors derive from a young woman in good health and CMV-seronegative.

This clone was seen just once. The chain combines TRBV14 with TRBJ2-6, with D uncertain. V was trimmed by 9 bases and J by 4 bases, leaving 10 bases between them. This CDR3 region has 13 residues. Per germline, CDR1 SGHDN and CDR2 FVKESK. The CDR3 DNA sequence: TGTGCCAGTCACATCACCGGGGCCAACGTCCTGACTTTC. It codes for CASHITGANVLTF.

The CDR3 nucleotides are TGTGCCAGCAGTCCGAGGGCGGACACTGAAGCTTTCTTT. Translating gives CASSPRADTEAFF. The chain is built from TRBV9 and TRBJ1-1; no definite D call. The V and J ends lost 5 bases and 3 bases respectively, with 11 bases between them. This CDR3 has 13 residues. Per the germline V gene, CDR1 is SGDLS and CDR2 is YYNGEE.

The V and J genes are TRBV2 and TRBJ2-2; D remains ambiguous. The CDR3 totals 14 residues. Trimming removed 6 bases at V and 0 bases at J, with 8 bases between. Per germline, CDR1 SNHLY and CDR2 FYNNEI. As DNA, the CDR3 is TGTGCCAGCAGGGCGGATCCGAACACCGGGGAGCTGTTTTTT. Translated, it gives CASRADPNTGELFF.

The chain joins TRBV7-7 to TRBJ1-1; D remains ambiguous. Germline V gene lookup returns CDR1 SSHAT and CDR2 FNYEAQ (reference sequence). V was pared by 3 bases and J by 0 bases, with 5 bases between. The CDR3 spans 13 residues. For the CDR3, the DNA is TGTGCCAGCAGCTTGACACTGAACACTGAAGCTTTCTTT. Translation: CASSLTLNTEAFF.

The rearrangement joins TRBV13 to TRBJ2-7; D might be TRBD2 (5 bases). This CDR3 spans 14 amino acids. Per germline, CDR1 PRHDT and CDR2 FYEKMQ (reference sequence). Trimming cost V 4 bases and J 3 bases, with 13 bases left between them. The CDR3 here is CASSSQEGFYEQYF. The CDR3 region has the DNA TGTGCCAGCAGCTCCCAAGAGGGATTCTACGAGCAGTACTTC.

The chain employs TRBV19 and TRBJ2-4, with 8 bases identical to TRBD1. The CDR3 contains 15 residues. Trimming took 8 bases from V and 1 from J; bases not matched to a gene: 7. Germline assignment: CDR1 LNHDA and CDR2 SQIVND (reference sequence). As DNA, the CDR3 is TGTGCCAGTCCGACAGGGGACTTGGCCAAAAACATTCAGTACTTC. It codes for CASPTGDLAKNIQYF.

The chain recombines TRBV5-1 with TRBJ1-3, with TRBD1 identical over 7 bases. J lost 2 bases, V lost 2 bases, and 7 bases had no gene match. Germline lookup yields CDR1 SGHRS and CDR2 YFSETQ. This CDR3 contains 16 residues. CDR3 in DNA: TGCGCCAGCAGCTTTGGGACAGAATCGGCTGGAAACACCATATATTTT. Its translation is CASSFGTESAGNTIYF.

The chain recombines TRBV28 with TRBJ2-7; tentative D call: TRBD2 (6 bases). The CDR3 spans 14 residues. CDR1 and CDR2 (germline): MDHEN, SYDVKM. With 7 bases removed from V and 2 bases from J, the gap between germline ends came to 15 bases. The CDR3 loop is CASTIREPPYEQYF. Here the CDR3 DNA reads TGTGCCAGCACCATCCGGGAGCCCCCCTACGAGCAGTACTTC.

The chain links TRBV5-1 to TRBJ1-6, with D hard to call. The germline CDR1 and CDR2 sequences are SGHRS and YFSETQ. The CDR3 totals 15 residues. The V end lost 1 base, the J end lost 5 bases, and 10 bases lay between the germline ends. The CDR3, as DNA: TGCGCCAGCAGCTTGCAGGCTATGAATAATTCACCCCTCCACTTT. It yields the protein CASSLQAMNNSPLHF.

This chain joins TRBV2 and TRBJ1-2; perhaps TRBD1 as D (6 bases). Trimming removed 6 bases at V and 5 bases at J, with 10 bases between. CDR3 size: 12 residues. Germline values: CDR1 SNHLY, CDR2 FYNNEI. This chain's CDR3 is CASSHRDYGYTF. The CDR3 DNA is TGTGCCAGCAGCCACAGGGATTATGGCTACACCTTC.

The V and J genes are TRBV5-4 and TRBJ2-2; 10 bases fit TRBD2. V shed 4 bases, J shed 1 base, and the junction held 4 bases outside the gene matches. The CDR3 has 16 residues. Germline CDR1 reads SGHNT; CDR2 reads YYREEE (reference sequence). The CDR3 DNA is TGTGCCAGCAGCCCTAGGACTAGCGGGAACACCGGGGAGCTGTTTTTT. It encodes CASSPRTSGNTGELFF. Complete variable domain (other parts from reference TRBV5-4 and TRBJ2-2): ETGVTQSPTHLIKTRGQQVTLRCSSQSGHNTVSWYQQALGQGPQFIFQYYREEENGRGNFPPRFSGLQFPNYSSELNVNALELDDSALYLCASSPRTSGNTGELFFGEGSRLTVL.

This chain links TRBV30 with TRBJ1-1, with 7 bases that match TRBD1. This CDR3 is built from 16 residues. The germline V gene encodes CDR1 GTSNPN and CDR2 SVGIG (reference sequence). J gave up 1 base and V 7 bases, and 15 bases lay outside the gene matches. DNA of the CDR3: TGTGCCTCAACACCGTCTTGGGACAGCCGGAACACTGAAGCTTTCTTT. Amino acids: CASTPSWDSRNTEAFF.

The CDR3 coding sequence is TGTGCCAGCAGCCTCTGGACTAGTCCAGATACGCAGTATTTT. Translating it yields CASSLWTSPDTQYF. This chain connects TRBV13 to TRBJ2-3, with 7 positions matching TRBD2. The CDR3 totals 14 residues. Germline CDR1 reads PRHDT; CDR2 reads FYEKMQ (reference sequence). J was trimmed by 4 bases and V by 5 bases; bases with no gene match: 6. The complete variable domain, with remaining parts taken from reference TRBV13 and TRBJ2-3, reads AAGVIQSPRHLIKEKRETATLKCYPIPRHDTVYWYQQGPGQDPQFLISFYEKMQSDKGSIPDRFSAQQFSDYHSELNMSSLELGDSALYFCASSLWTSPDTQYFGPGTRLTVL.

J is TRBJ2-7 and V is TRBV6-5, with 9 bases aligning to TRBD2. The CDR3 runs to 15 residues. Germline loops: CDR1 MNHEY, CDR2 SVGAGI. V gave up 6 bases and J gave up 0 bases; unmatched junction bases: 6. The CDR3 spells CASSRSGRSSYEQYF. The CDR3 DNA is TGTGCCAGCAGCCGCAGCGGGAGGAGCTCCTACGAGCAGTACTTC.

In its sample, this clone was seen many times. The chain combines TRBV6-4 with TRBJ2-2; TRBD2 matches 12 bases. The trim removed 0 bases at V and 6 bases at J, leaving 2 bases unmatched. Looked up from germline, CDR1 is MRHNA and CDR2 is SNTAGT. The CDR3 is made up of 16 amino acids. CDR3: CASSDSTSGSPGELFF. CDR3 coding DNA: TGTGCCAGCAGTGACTCGACTAGCGGGAGCCCCGGGGAGCTGTTTTTT.

The chain couples TRBV19 to TRBJ1-5, with 10 nucleotides matching TRBD1. Germline CDR1 LNHDA, CDR2 SQIVND (reference sequence). The CDR3 has 14 residues. J was trimmed by 4 bases and V by 8 bases; bases with no gene match: 5. CDR3 in amino acids: CASEDRGRNQPQHF. In DNA form, the CDR3 reads TGTGCCAGTGAAGACAGGGGGCGGAATCAGCCCCAGCATTTT.

This chain links TRBV30 with TRBJ1-1; TRBD1 aligns across 9 bases. J was trimmed by 11 bases and V by 0 bases; bases with no gene match: 13. This CDR3 contains 15 residues. In germline, CDR1 is GTSNPN, CDR2 SVGIG (reference sequence). CDR3 bases: TGTGCCTGGAGTGTTCGGGGGACAGGGACGGAGGAGGCTTTCTTT. It codes for CAWSVRGTGTEEAFF.

This CDR3 reads CASSLTGVGYTF. CDR3 DNA: TGTGCCAGCAGCTTGACAGGGGTCGGCTACACCTTC. The chain couples TRBV5-4 to TRBJ1-2; 7 bases are a match to TRBD1. The CDR3 has 12 residues. V lost 1 base to trimming and J lost 8 bases; unmatched junction nucleotides: 2. In germline, CDR1 is SGHNT, CDR2 YYREEE (reference sequence).

This clone was observed once. The chain is built from TRBV4-2 and TRBJ2-2; D remains unclear. The CDR3 has 12 amino acids. V was pared by 10 bases and J by 4 bases, with 10 bases between. In germline, CDR1 is LGHNA, CDR2 YNFKEQ. The CDR3 coding sequence is TGTGCCACCGAGAGTGGCACCGGGGAGCTGTTTTTT. It specifies CATESGTGELFF.

V and J are TRBV30 and TRBJ1-6; the match to TRBD1 covers 7 bases. The V and J ends lost 8 bases and 7 bases, in that order; junction bases with no gene match: 8. Germline V lookup: CDR1 GTSNPN, CDR2 SVGIG (reference sequence). This CDR3 has 13 residues. CDR3 sequence reads: CARDRADNSPLHF. For the CDR3, the DNA is TGTGCCAGAGACAGGGCTGACAATTCACCCCTCCACTTT.

The chain couples TRBV6-1 to TRBJ2-7; D unclear. In germline, CDR1 is MNHNS, CDR2 SASEGT. This CDR3 has 11 amino acids. V was shortened by 5 bases and J by 3 bases, with 5 bases between the two germline ends. The DNA for the CDR3 is TGTGCCAGCAGTTCCCGCTACGAGCAGTACTTC. Translation gives CASSSRYEQYF.